This entry concerns a single T cell receptor (beta chain). This clonotype was counted ten times or more. Which antigen it targets is not known. No base qualities exist here, and no much larger clone lies one base off it. The TCR beta CDR3 regions were amplified from the RNA transcripts. A first-round RT-PCR of the TCR CDR3 used the HTBI primer set with the Qiagen OneStep RT-PCR kit. A second multiplex PCR round built the libraries, followed by size selection and purification. The libraries were sequenced on an Illumina HiSeq2000 using paired-end 100 bp reads. Turning to the authors' computational methods: SOAPnuke was used to process the raw data, with reads discarded if the reads contained adapters or uncalled bases, had a mean Phred below 15, or lacked an exact constant-primer or identifier match. COPE v1.2.5 was used to merge the high-quality paired reads, and each unique nucleotide sequence was defined as a clonotype. MiTCR v1.1 was used to align the clonotypes against IMGT TRBV, TRBD and TRBJ reference segments. Analysis was restricted to V-J combinations with a frequency above 0.0001, which covered roughly 99% of repertoires. The TCS score was defined as F50 (clonal expansion) divided by E x V (chaos), with BLOSUM62-based TCRdist calculated between CDR3 peptides within each V-J. Welch's t-statistics and random forest reduced several hundred V-J features to 13, which were used in a naive Bayes classifier (R e1071). The public reads were reprocessed in TCRdb via fastp at Q25 and MiXCR, keeping in-frame beta chains. Rows with one shared CDR3 protein collapse into an entry with the most common genes and DNA. V and J calls and clone size were set by TCRdb, not the authors. The sample table lists 200,000 to 250,000 distinct CDR3 sequences, about 17% of them with a count of one. About 30% of the sample comes from the top ten.

Ophthalmopathy patients had moderately to severely active disease, Clinical Activity Score of at least 3, NOSPECS grade of at least 4, and duration under 3 months. Patients with uncontrolled infections, other autoimmune diseases, pregnancy or lactation were excluded. Clinical symptoms, serum thyroxine and TRAb, thyroid ultrasound, and orbital computed tomography formed the basis for the diagnoses. PBMCs were isolated from roughly 10 ml of fresh peripheral blood by Ficoll-Paque density gradient centrifugation. Total RNA was extracted using Trizol reagent, and RNA quality was assessed on an Agilent 2100 Bioanalyzer. This specimen belongs to a study of T cells in Graves' hyperthyroidism and ophthalmopathy (dated by TCRdb to about 2019). Regarding the complete study: Peripheral blood was sampled at the time of initial diagnosis, prior to any treatment. A discovery cohort of about a hundred patients, about 40 with Graves' ophthalmopathy and roughly 59 with stable Graves' hyperthyroidism, was used to find distinguishing TCR V-J signatures. Prospective prediction of ophthalmopathy was tested in an independent validation cohort of fewer than 20 hyperthyroidism patients and approximately 17 patients who later progressed to ophthalmopathy. The 100 or so discovery patients were randomly split 7:3 into training and test sets. In six Graves' hyperthyroidism patients, the study also compared T-cell repertoires from thyroid tissue with T-cell repertoires from blood. Following sampling, methimazole starting at 30 mg daily was given to hyperthyroidism patients, and high-dose intravenous methylprednisolone was given to ophthalmopathy patients. TCR Vbeta CDR3 sequencing of some 140 peripheral blood samples (more than 40 ophthalmopathy, 75 or so hyperthyroidism and roughly 17 progressor patients) is reported in the paper. General conclusions and limits of the study: Blood samples also contained most of the expanded thyroid clonotypes (frequency above 0.001), which suggests that blood repertoires may reflect thyroid immune responses. No statistical method was used to fix the sample size in advance, and group allocation was not hidden from the investigators. In validation, the model predicted progression to ophthalmopathy with 55% to 71% sensitivity and less than 75% specificity, a median of 6.5 months before onset. A 13 V-J signature model separated ophthalmopathy from stable hyperthyroidism, with approximately 86% sensitivity and around 84% specificity in cross-validation and 80%/75% in testing.

The CDR3 goes from the cysteine to the phenylalanine over 15 residues. The CDR3 DNA has 45 bases and is translated from base 1. The germline V gene (reference sequence) yields SSHAT for CDR1 and FNYEAQ for CDR2. This TCR derives from a woman under 30 with Graves' ophthalmopathy. The sample consisted of blood. The V and J genes are TRBV7-7 and TRBJ1-1; the central 11 bases match TRBD1. CDR3 loop: CASPDRGPLNTEAFF. The DNA sequence reads TGTGCTAGCCCGGACAGGGGGCCTTTGAACACTGAAGCTTTCTTT.